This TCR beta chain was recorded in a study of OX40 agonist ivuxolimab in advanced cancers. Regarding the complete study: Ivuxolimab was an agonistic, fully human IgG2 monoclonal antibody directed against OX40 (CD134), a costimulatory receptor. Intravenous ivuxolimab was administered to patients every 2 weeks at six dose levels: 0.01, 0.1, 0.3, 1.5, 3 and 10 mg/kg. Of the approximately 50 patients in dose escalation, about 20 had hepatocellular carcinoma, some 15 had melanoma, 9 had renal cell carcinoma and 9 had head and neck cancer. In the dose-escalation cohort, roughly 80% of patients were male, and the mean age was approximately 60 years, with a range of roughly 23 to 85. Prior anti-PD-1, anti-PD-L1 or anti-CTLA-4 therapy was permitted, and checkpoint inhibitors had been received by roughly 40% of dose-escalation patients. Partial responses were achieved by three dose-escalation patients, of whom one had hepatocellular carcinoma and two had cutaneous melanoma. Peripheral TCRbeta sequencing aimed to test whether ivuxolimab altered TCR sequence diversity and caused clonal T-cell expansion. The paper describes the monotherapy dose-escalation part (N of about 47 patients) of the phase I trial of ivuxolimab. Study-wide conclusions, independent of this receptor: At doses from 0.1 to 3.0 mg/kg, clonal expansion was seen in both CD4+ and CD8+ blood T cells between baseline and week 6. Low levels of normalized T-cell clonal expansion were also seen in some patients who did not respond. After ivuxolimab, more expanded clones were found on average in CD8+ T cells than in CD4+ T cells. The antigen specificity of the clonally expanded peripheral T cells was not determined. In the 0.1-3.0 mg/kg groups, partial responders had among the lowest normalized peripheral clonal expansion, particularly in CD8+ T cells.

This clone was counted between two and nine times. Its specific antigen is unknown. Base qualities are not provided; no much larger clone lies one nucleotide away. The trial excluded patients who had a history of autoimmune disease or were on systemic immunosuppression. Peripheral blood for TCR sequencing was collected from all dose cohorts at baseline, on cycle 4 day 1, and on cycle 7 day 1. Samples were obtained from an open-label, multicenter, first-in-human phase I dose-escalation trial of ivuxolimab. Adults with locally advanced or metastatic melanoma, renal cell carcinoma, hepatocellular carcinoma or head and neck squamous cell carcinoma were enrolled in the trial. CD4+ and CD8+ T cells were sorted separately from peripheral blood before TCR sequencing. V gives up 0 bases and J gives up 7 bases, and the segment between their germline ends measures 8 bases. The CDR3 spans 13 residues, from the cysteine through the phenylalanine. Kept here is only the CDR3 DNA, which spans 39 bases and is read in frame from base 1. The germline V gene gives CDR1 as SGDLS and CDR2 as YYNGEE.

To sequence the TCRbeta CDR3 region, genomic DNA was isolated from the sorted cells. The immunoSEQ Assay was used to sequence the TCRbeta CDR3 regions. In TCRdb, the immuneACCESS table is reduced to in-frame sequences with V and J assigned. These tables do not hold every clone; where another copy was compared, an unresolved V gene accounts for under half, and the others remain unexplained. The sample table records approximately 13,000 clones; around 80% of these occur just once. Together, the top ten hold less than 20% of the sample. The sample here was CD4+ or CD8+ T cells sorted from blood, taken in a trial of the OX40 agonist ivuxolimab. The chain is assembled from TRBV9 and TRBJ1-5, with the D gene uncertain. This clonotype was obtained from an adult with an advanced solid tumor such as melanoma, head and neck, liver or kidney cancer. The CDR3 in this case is CASSVAAGQPQHF. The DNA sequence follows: TGTGCCAGCAGCGTAGCCGCCGGACAGCCCCAGCATTTT.